The 26 T cell receptor beta chains given below trace back to one sample, sequenced in a study of CD8 T cell repertoires and HIV-1 epitope variants. Assay used: immunoSEQ multiplex PCR; TCRdb lists only in-frame clones, some missing. The repertoire has 80,000 to 95,000 clones, roughly four fifths of them found once; the top ten carry roughly 24%. Sequenced input: uncultured baseline CD8+ T cells from peripheral blood mononuclear cells (PBMCs). Receptors originate from a male donor with HIV.

DNA for the CDR3: TGTGCCAGCAGTCGTGACGTTTGGGACAGGGTGAAGGACACTGAAGCTTTCTTT. It yields the protein CASSRDVWDRVKDTEAFF. This chain joins TRBV7-9 and TRBJ1-1; 9 bases are shared with TRBD1. Germline V CDR1 and CDR2: SEHNR, FQNEAQ (reference sequence). The CDR3 totals 18 residues. V gave up 6 bases and J gave up 3 bases; unmatched junction bases: 17.

The rearrangement links TRBV28 to TRBJ2-7, with TRBD1 as a possible D gene (5 bases). CDR1 is MDHEN and CDR2 is SYDVKM in the germline V gene. V lost 2 bases to trimming and J lost 5 bases, with 16 bases between them. The CDR3 is 15 residues long. CDR3 coding DNA: TGTGCCAGCAGTTTACCCCACCGCGGCAGGGACGAGCAGTACTTC. Translation: CASSLPHRGRDEQYF.

Concerning this clone: In the same sample, other DNA sequences code for this CDR3. The V and J genes are TRBV13 and TRBJ1-6; TRBD1 aligns across 9 bases. The germline V gene encodes CDR1 PRHDT and CDR2 FYEKMQ (reference sequence). V was pared by 3 bases and J by 7 bases, with 4 bases of the junction left unmatched. This CDR3 contains 15 residues. Here the CDR3 DNA reads TGTGCCAGCAGCTTGGGACAGGGCGGGAATTCACCCCTCCACTTT. Its translation: CASSLGQGGNSPLHF. Together with reference TRBV13 and TRBJ1-6, the CDR3 gives the full variable domain: AAGVIQSPRHLIKEKRETATLKCYPIPRHDTVYWYQQGPGQDPQFLISFYEKMQSDKGSIPDRFSAQQFSDYHSELNMSSLELGDSALYFCASSLGQGGNSPLHFGNGTRLTVT.

This rearrangement joins TRBV11-3 to TRBJ1-6; D is uncertain. This CDR3 comprises 13 residues. Germline V CDR1 and CDR2: SGHNT, YENEEA. Between the trimmed V and J ends, which lost 2 bases and 7 bases, there was a span of 6 bases. Written as DNA, the CDR3 is TGTGCCAGCAGCTTAACGAACAATTCACCCCTCCACTTT. Protein: CASSLTNNSPLHF.

This clone was observed a few times. The chain couples TRBV5-3 to TRBJ2-6, with unresolved D. TRBV5-3 carries the ORF label, with uncertain function. CDR3 length: 13 amino acids. With 2 bases removed from V and 4 bases from J, the gap between germline ends came to 4 bases. DNA for the CDR3: TGTGCCAGAAGCTTTTCCGGGGCCAACGTCCTGACTTTC. Residues: CARSFSGANVLTF.

The chain recombines TRBV5-1 with TRBJ2-2; D assignment may be TRBD1 or TRBD2 (5 bases each). CDR1 and CDR2 from the germline V gene are SGHRS and YFSETQ. With 7 bases removed from V and 6 bases from J, the gap between germline ends came to 16 bases. This CDR3 is built from 14 residues. The CDR3 nucleotides read TGCGCCAGCTGTGAGGGGACGCGGTCCGGGGAGCTGTTTTTT. Translated: CASCEGTRSGELFF.

CDR3: CAISESRGQYSNQPQHF. The CDR3 DNA is TGTGCCATCAGTGAGTCACGGGGACAGTATAGCAATCAGCCCCAGCATTTT. The rearrangement uses TRBV10-3 and TRBJ1-5; 7 bases are a match to TRBD1. The germline CDR1 and CDR2 sequences are ENHRY and SYGVKD. The CDR3 is 17 amino acids. V lost 0 bases and J lost 0; bases outside the gene matches: 5.

This clone has a single count. The rearrangement joins TRBV18 to TRBJ2-2; 13 bases fit TRBD2. V lost 1 base to trimming and J lost 7 bases; unmatched junction nucleotides: 3. Germline V CDR1 and CDR2: KGHSH, LQKENI. The CDR3 extends over 16 amino acids. CDR3 sequence (DNA): TGTGCCAGCTCACCACGGACTAGCGGGGGAGACGGGGAGCTGTTTTTT. Amino acids: CASSPRTSGGDGELFF.

The V call is TRBV2, the J call TRBJ2-1; D unresolved. This CDR3 has 15 amino acids. Trimming removed 2 bases from V and 2 bases from J, with 10 bases in between. The germline V gene has CDR1 SNHLY and CDR2 FYNNEI. CDR3: CASSESRLTYNEQFF. The CDR3 nucleotides are TGTGCCAGCAGTGAATCCAGGCTTACCTACAATGAGCAGTTCTTC.

In its sample, this clone was seen a few times. The chain carries TRBV5-5 and TRBJ1-5; 8 bases agree with TRBD1. Germline CDR1 SGHKS, CDR2 YYEKEE (reference sequence). The CDR3 covers 16 residues. Losses at the gene ends were 1 base for V and 0 bases for J; bases not matched to a gene: 3. The CDR3 loop is CASSLTTGDSNQPQHF. The CDR3 region has the DNA TGTGCCAGCAGCTTGACGACAGGGGATAGCAATCAGCCCCAGCATTTT.

The V call is TRBV6-1, the J call TRBJ1-1; no definite D call. The V end was cut by 3 bases, the J end by 0 bases, with 14 bases between. Germline V gene data show CDR1 as MNHNS and CDR2 as SASEGT. This CDR3 is built from 16 residues. The CDR3 is CASSDPVWSLNTEAFF. The DNA for the CDR3 is TGTGCCAGCAGTGACCCCGTTTGGTCCCTGAACACTGAAGCTTTCTTT.

The chain uses TRBV6-1 and TRBJ2-3, with TRBD2 matching over 9 bases. Germline V gene sequence: CDR1 MNHNS, CDR2 SASEGT. The CDR3 consists of 13 residues. V lost 6 bases and J lost 4; bases outside the gene matches: 2. CDR3 coding DNA: TGTGCCAGCAGGTGGACTAGCGCAGATACGCAGTATTTT. Translation gives CASRWTSADTQYF.

The V gene is TRBV30, the J gene TRBJ2-3; 9 bases are a match to TRBD1. Germline V gene data show CDR1 as GTSNPN and CDR2 as SVGIG (reference sequence). This CDR3 has 15 residues. V lost 3 bases, J lost 4 bases, and 8 bases stayed unmatched. The CDR3 coding sequence is TGTGCCTGGAGCGAAGGACAGGGGAGGTCAGATACGCAGTATTTT. The encoded protein is CAWSEGQGRSDTQYF.

V is TRBV4-1 and J is TRBJ2-7, with 8 positions matching TRBD2. V trimming: 4 bases; J trimming: 2 bases; junction bases outside the gene matches: 7. The CDR3 is made up of 15 amino acids. CDR1 is MGHRA and CDR2 is YSYEKL in the germline V gene. The CDR3: CASSRSGENAYEQYF. DNA for the CDR3: TGCGCCAGCAGCCGTAGCGGGGAGAACGCCTACGAGCAGTACTTC.

This clone has a handful of counts. The V gene is TRBV27, the J gene TRBJ1-5; D may be TRBD1 (6 bases). V dropped 4 bases and J dropped 1 base, with 14 bases sitting between them. The V gene's germline CDR1 is MNHEY and CDR2 SMNVEV (reference sequence). The CDR3 contains 16 residues. In DNA, the CDR3 is TGTGCCAGCAGTTCCCTAACAGGGTTGAGCAATCAGCCCCAGCATTTT. It is translated as CASSSLTGLSNQPQHF.

This clone was found once. The chain links TRBV5-6 to TRBJ2-5; TRBD2 is a possible D gene (5 bases). The CDR3 length is 15 residues. Germline lookup yields CDR1 SGHDT and CDR2 YYEEEE. Between the trimmed V and J ends, which lost 2 bases and 5 bases, there was a span of 16 bases. For the CDR3, the DNA is TGTGCCAGCAGCTTAGCAGGCCCGGGGTGGGAGACCCAGTACTTC. As protein: CASSLAGPGWETQYF.

The V gene is TRBV6-1, the J gene TRBJ1-2; D call uncertain. The V end lost 4 bases, the J end lost 3 bases, and 21 bases lay between the germline ends. CDR3 length: 17 residues. Germline V CDR1 and CDR2: MNHNS, SASEGT. The CDR3 sequence: CASSVFPTGPDHYGYTF. Here the CDR3 DNA reads TGTGCCAGCAGTGTGTTCCCCACGGGTCCGGACCACTATGGCTACACCTTC.

This clone was detected only once. CDR3 residues: CASSLTEEGNSEQFF. As DNA, the CDR3 is TGTGCCAGCAGTTTAACCGAGGAGGGCAACAGTGAGCAGTTCTTC. The gene calls are TRBV28 and TRBJ2-1; possible D gene TRBD2, 6 bases. This CDR3 has 15 residues. Germline assignment: CDR1 MDHEN and CDR2 SYDVKM. The V end lost 2 bases, the J end lost 9 bases, and 17 bases lay between the germline ends.

The CDR3 DNA sequence: TGTGCCAGCAGACCGGTGGATCAGCCCCAGCATTTT. It codes for CASRPVDQPQHF. The V call is TRBV6-1, the J call TRBJ1-5; D gene uncertain. Looked up from germline, CDR1 is MNHNS and CDR2 is SASEGT. V was shortened by 6 bases and J by 5 bases, with 8 bases between the two germline ends. The CDR3 runs to 12 residues.

V gene TRBV7-9 combines with J gene TRBJ2-5, with 7 nucleotides matching TRBD1. Trimming cost V 4 bases and J 1 base; bases outside gene matches: 6. CDR1 and CDR2 (germline): SEHNR, FQNEAQ (reference sequence). The CDR3 contains 15 residues. The CDR3: CASSSPWDSQETQYF. The DNA of the CDR3 is TGTGCCAGCAGCTCACCTTGGGACAGCCAAGAGACCCAGTACTTC.

The gene calls are TRBV28 and TRBJ2-7; TRBD1 is a possible D gene (6 bases). Germline-derived CDR1 and CDR2 are MDHEN and SYDVKM. With 6 bases removed from V and 5 bases from J, the gap between germline ends came to 23 bases. CDR3 length: 16 residues. The CDR3 is CASSPILQGNRHEQYF. For the CDR3, the DNA is TGTGCCAGCAGCCCCATATTACAGGGTAATCGCCACGAGCAGTACTTC.

The rearrangement links TRBV6-1 to TRBJ2-1; 9 nucleotides match TRBD2. Germline CDR1 and CDR2: MNHNS and SASEGT. J gave up 3 bases and V 6 bases, and 3 bases lay outside the gene matches. This CDR3 is built from 14 residues. The CDR3 protein is CASRASGDYNEQFF. CDR3 sequence (DNA): TGTGCCAGCAGGGCTAGCGGGGACTACAATGAGCAGTTCTTC.

The CDR3 DNA is TGTGCCAGCAGGCCGACAGGGGGTATAGGAAATGAAAAACTGTTTTTT. Protein: CASRPTGGIGNEKLFF. The genes are TRBV28 and TRBJ1-4; 9 bases line up with TRBD1. V shed 6 bases and J 5 bases; nucleotides not matched to a gene: 10. Germline-derived CDR1 and CDR2 are MDHEN and SYDVKM. The CDR3 length is 16 residues.

The rearrangement uses TRBV28 and TRBJ2-5, with TRBD1 identical over 8 bases. J was trimmed by 2 bases and V by 3 bases; bases with no gene match: 11. Germline loops: CDR1 MDHEN, CDR2 SYDVKM. This CDR3 has 17 residues. CDR3 sequence reads: CASSFGPGQAAQETQYF. Written as DNA, the CDR3 is TGTGCCAGCAGTTTTGGACCGGGACAGGCAGCTCAAGAGACCCAGTACTTC.

The V gene is TRBV19, the J gene TRBJ2-2, with 8 positions matching TRBD1. CDR1 and CDR2 from the germline V gene are LNHDA and SQIVND (reference sequence). This CDR3 has 15 amino acids. J gave up 3 bases and V 6 bases, and 6 bases lay outside the gene matches. DNA of the CDR3: TGTGCCAGTAGAACGCAGGGGGCTTACACCGGGGAGCTGTTTTTT. Its translation is CASRTQGAYTGELFF.

V is TRBV4-1 and J is TRBJ1-2; 7 positions agree with TRBD1. The junction had 9 bases not matched to a gene; V was cut back by 4 bases and J by 4 bases. The CDR3 has 15 residues. CDR1 is MGHRA, CDR2 YSYEKL, per germline. The CDR3 coding sequence is TGCGCCAGCAGCCTAGACCAGACAGGGTCCTATGGCTACACCTTC. Protein: CASSLDQTGSYGYTF.